This entry features one T cell receptor (beta chain) sequence. Extracted from the samples, RNA was reverse transcribed into cDNA to serve as the sequencing template. TCRdb's table, derived via immunoSEQ multiplex PCR, lists solely in-frame clones and lacks some. The sample holds around 170,000 clones; 40% to 55% are singletons and the top ten take 10%. V shed 0 bases and J 2 bases; nucleotides not matched to a gene: 13. In germline, CDR1 is LGHNA, CDR2 YSLEER. The CDR3 runs to 19 residues. These data originate in a study of CD8+ T cells in alopecia areata. Treatment denoted: oral pan-JAK inhibitor, 5-10 mg twice daily.

The gene calls are TRBV4-3 and TRBJ1-5, with TRBD1 matching over 7 bases. The sequence came from a human donor with alopecia areata. The source material was CD8+ T cells sorted from blood, sampled around week 53, from a patient treated with tofacitinib. For the CDR3, the DNA is TGCGCCAGCAGCCAAGACTTGGGTCGTTGGGGGACAGGCAATCAGCCCCAGCATTTT. Translated, it gives CASSQDLGRWGTGNQPQHF.